These 19 T cell receptor beta chains originate from one sample sequenced in a study of T cell repertoires in cytomegalovirus infection. TCRdb itself ran the reads through MiXCR, one entry per CDR3 protein. The table has more than 650,000 distinct CDR3 sequences, about 40% seen once. The sample consisted of PBMCs. These TCRs come from a human donor in good health (CMV status not recorded). Some clones in this sample may be carry-over from other donors' samples.

This clonotype was counted at least ten times. This chain links TRBV28 with TRBJ2-3; 9 nucleotides match TRBD2. This CDR3 spans 17 amino acids. Germline V gives CDR1 MDHEN, CDR2 SYDVKM. Trimming at V came to 3 bases and at J to 0 bases, leaving 7 bases not matched to a gene. The CDR3 DNA sequence: TGTGCCAGCAGTTTGGATGAAGCGGGAGGTAGCACAGATACGCAGTATTTT. Its translation: CASSLDEAGGSTDTQYF.

This clonotype showed up many times. The rearrangement joins TRBV7-2 to TRBJ2-4; D gene unclear. With 0 bases removed from V and 3 bases from J, the gap between germline ends came to 9 bases. The CDR3 totals 15 residues. CDR1 and CDR2 (germline): SGHTA, FQGNSA. CDR3 sequence (DNA): TGTGCCAGCAGCTTAGCGGGCAGCCTCAAAAACATTCAGTACTTC. Protein sequence: CASSLAGSLKNIQYF.

This sequence joins TRBV6-2 or TRBV6-3 and TRBJ1-5; TRBD1 matches at 7 bases. Germline V gene sequence: CDR1 MNHEY, CDR2 SVGEGT. This CDR3 is 13 amino acids long. V was clipped by 10 bases and J by 6 bases; unmatched bases: 9. The CDR3 region is CATRQGLIQPQHF. Here the CDR3 DNA reads TGTGCCACAAGACAGGGTTTGATTCAGCCCCAGCATTTT.

Ten or more counts support this clonotype. V usage is TRBV7-8 and J usage is TRBJ2-1; D is ambiguous. The CDR3 sequence is 11 residues long. Germline CDR1 is SGHVS and CDR2 is FQNEAQ. V shed 3 bases and J shed 10 bases, with 7 bases lying between them. CDR3 region: CASSFSQEQFF. The CDR3 DNA reads as TGTGCCAGCAGCTTTAGCCAGGAGCAGTTCTTC.

This clonotype was seen only a few times. The chain employs TRBV2 and TRBJ2-1, with D perhaps TRBD2 (5 bases). V was clipped by 0 bases and J by 2 bases, with 5 bases between them. CDR1 SNHLY and CDR2 FYNNEI come from the germline V gene. The CDR3 spans 14 residues. The DNA of the CDR3 is TGTGCCAGCAGTGAAGCCGGGACCTACAATGAGCAGTTCTTC. Encoded protein: CASSEAGTYNEQFF.

The chain links TRBV7-8 to TRBJ2-3; tentative D call: TRBD2 (6 bases). The length of the CDR3 is 16 residues. Germline CDR1 SGHVS, CDR2 FQNEAQ. The ends were cut back, 2 bases at V and 1 base at J, with 13 bases in the middle. CDR3 nucleotide sequence: TGTGCCAGCAGCTTACTTGTAGCGGAGCGCACAGATACGCAGTATTTT. Translating it yields CASSLLVAERTDTQYF.

This clonotype showed up just a few times. The genes are TRBV7-2 and TRBJ2-7, with 9 bases identical to TRBD2. With 3 bases clipped from V and 5 bases from J, the junction kept 8 bases outside the gene matches. The CDR3 sequence is 15 residues long. Germline V gives CDR1 SGHTA, CDR2 FQGNSA. CDR3 sequence (DNA): TGTGCCAGCAGCTTGGCACCAAGCGGGAGGAACGAGCAGTACTTC. As protein: CASSLAPSGRNEQYF.

V gene TRBV6-1 combines with J gene TRBJ1-6, with TRBD1 matching 9 bases. Germline V gene data show CDR1 as MNHNS and CDR2 as SASEGT. This CDR3 contains 17 residues. With V trimmed by 6 bases and J by 3 bases, 9 bases remained unmatched. The DNA for the CDR3 is TGTGCCAGCAGGACCTTCGGGACAGGGAACTATAATTCACCCCTCCACTTT. Residues: CASRTFGTGNYNSPLHF.

The chain recombines TRBV12-3 or TRBV12-4 with TRBJ2-1; 15 positions agree with TRBD2. V was pared by 5 bases and J by 8 bases, with 7 bases of the junction left unmatched. This CDR3 comprises 16 residues. The CDR3 region is CASSRGLAGGIDEQFF. The CDR3 DNA follows: TGTGCCAGCAGTCGTGGACTAGCGGGGGGGATCGATGAGCAGTTCTTC.

The sample holds many counts of this clonotype. The chain couples TRBV7-2 to TRBJ2-3; no clear D gene. V was pared by 3 bases and J by 4 bases, with 8 bases between. This CDR3 is built from 13 residues. Germline V gene data show CDR1 as SGHTA and CDR2 as FQGNSA. The CDR3 bases are TGTGCCAGCAGCTTTAAGGCAGCAGATACGCAGTATTTT. Encoded protein: CASSFKAADTQYF.

This clonotype was observed a single time. This sequence joins TRBV5-1 and TRBJ2-7; D is unclear. Deletions cut 1 base from V and 1 base from J, with 12 bases between. Per germline, CDR1 SGHRS and CDR2 YFSETQ. This CDR3 is 15 amino acids long. CDR3 nucleotide sequence: TGCGCCAGCAGCTTGATAGATAGAGTTTCCTACGAGCAGTACTTC. As protein: CASSLIDRVSYEQYF.

V gene TRBV7-9 combines with J gene TRBJ2-7; 8 nucleotides agree with TRBD2. V shed 5 bases and J 5 bases; nucleotides not matched to a gene: 8. The CDR3 extends over 14 amino acids. Germline CDR1 SEHNR, CDR2 FQNEAQ (reference sequence). CDR3 residues: CASSHQRETHEQYF. The CDR3 nucleotides read TGTGCCAGCAGCCACCAGCGGGAGACGCACGAGCAGTACTTC.

The gene calls are TRBV28 and TRBJ1-1, with unresolved D. The CDR3 contains 12 residues. V lost 3 bases, J lost 10 bases, and 12 bases lay in between. The germline V gene has CDR1 MDHEN and CDR2 SYDVKM. CDR3 coding DNA: TGTGCCAGCAGTTTCCCCTTAAGGCGAGCTTTCTTT. It encodes CASSFPLRRAFF.

This clonotype was recorded a few times. The rearrangement uses TRBV7-2 and TRBJ2-2; 14 nucleotides match TRBD2. The CDR3 extends over 23 amino acids. V was clipped by 4 bases and J by 4 bases; unmatched bases: 23. Germline V gives CDR1 SGHTA, CDR2 FQGNSA. The DNA of the CDR3 is TGTGCCAGCAGCTCCCAGACAAGGACCCTGACTAGCGGGAGGGCCGTTGTCACCGGGGAGCTGTTTTTT. Protein sequence: CASSSQTRTLTSGRAVVTGELFF.

The gene calls are TRBV19 and TRBJ2-1; D ambiguous. The CDR3 is 16 residues long. Trimming removed 6 bases from V and 1 base from J, with 16 bases in between. Germline-derived CDR1 and CDR2 are LNHDA and SQIVND (reference sequence). In DNA form, the CDR3 reads TGTGCCAGTAGCCATTGGGGTAGCCGGTCCTACAATGAGCAGTTCTTC. It specifies CASSHWGSRSYNEQFF. Supplemented by reference TRBV19 and TRBJ2-1, the full variable domain reads DGGITQSPKYLFRKEGQNVTLSCEQNLNHDAMYWYRQDPGQGLRLIYYSQIVNDFQKGDIAEGYSVSREKKESFPLTVTSAQKNPTAFYLCASSHWGSRSYNEQFFGPGTRLTVL.

This clonotype was detected only a few times. This chain joins TRBV2 and TRBJ1-3; D gene uncertain. CDR3 length: 14 residues. The V and J ends lost 3 bases and 3 bases respectively, with 9 bases between them. Germline CDR1 SNHLY, CDR2 FYNNEI. The CDR3 DNA reads TGTGCCAGCAGTGAGCCCATGGGTGGAAACACCATATATTTT. Translation gives CASSEPMGGNTIYF. The entire variable domain, with the rest obtained from reference TRBV2 and TRBJ1-3, is as follows: EPEVTQTPSHQVTQMGQEVILRCVPISNHLYFYWYRQILGQKVEFLVSFYNNEISEKSEIFDDQFSVERPDGSNFTLKIRSTKLEDSAMYFCASSEPMGGNTIYFGEGSWLTVV.

The CDR3 is CASSQGTGKTHVQYF. The DNA of the CDR3 is TGTGCCAGCAGCCAAGGGACAGGGAAAACCCACGTGCAGTACTTC. The rearrangement links TRBV3-1 to TRBJ2-7; 8 nucleotides agree with TRBD1. The CDR3 has 15 residues. V gave up 1 base and J gave up 9 bases; unmatched junction bases: 11. CDR1 is LGHDT, CDR2 YNNKEL, per germline (reference sequence).

CDR3 region: CSPRSGRVDEQFF. In DNA form, the CDR3 reads TGCAGTCCGAGAAGCGGGAGGGTGGATGAGCAGTTCTTC. The V call is TRBV20-1, the J call TRBJ2-1; 10 positions match TRBD2. V trimming: 8 bases; J trimming: 8 bases; junction bases outside the gene matches: 9. The CDR3 is 13 amino acids. Germline V lookup: CDR1 DFQATT, CDR2 SNEGSKA (reference sequence).

This clonotype was observed a few times. CDR3 residues: CASQGQGPEAFF. The DNA of the CDR3 is TGTGCCAGCCAGGGTCAGGGTCCTGAAGCTTTCTTT. The chain joins TRBV28 to TRBJ1-1, with D possibly being TRBD1 (5 bases). The germline V gene encodes CDR1 MDHEN and CDR2 SYDVKM. The CDR3 has 12 amino acids. Trimming left V 8 bases short and J 6 bases short, with 13 bases between.